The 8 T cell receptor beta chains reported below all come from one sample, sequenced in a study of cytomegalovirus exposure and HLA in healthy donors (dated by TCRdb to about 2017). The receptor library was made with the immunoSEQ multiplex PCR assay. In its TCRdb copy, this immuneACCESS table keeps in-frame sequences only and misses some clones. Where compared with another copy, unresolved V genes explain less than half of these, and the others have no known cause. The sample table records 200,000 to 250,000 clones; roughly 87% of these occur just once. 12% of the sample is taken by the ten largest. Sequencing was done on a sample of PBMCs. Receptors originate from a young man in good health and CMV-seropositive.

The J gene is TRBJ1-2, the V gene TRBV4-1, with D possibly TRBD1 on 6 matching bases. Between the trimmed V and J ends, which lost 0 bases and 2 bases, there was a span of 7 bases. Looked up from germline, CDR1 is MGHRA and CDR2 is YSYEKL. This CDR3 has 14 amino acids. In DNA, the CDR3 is TGCGCCAGCAGCCAAGATCAGGGGAACTATGGCTACACCTTC. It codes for CASSQDQGNYGYTF.

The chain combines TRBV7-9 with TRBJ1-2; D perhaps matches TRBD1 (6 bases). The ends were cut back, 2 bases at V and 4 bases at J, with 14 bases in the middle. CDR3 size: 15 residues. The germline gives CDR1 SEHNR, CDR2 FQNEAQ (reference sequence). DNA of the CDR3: TGTGCCAGCAGCTTATCGGGAGGGGGGGCCTATGGCTACACCTTC. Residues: CASSLSGGGAYGYTF.

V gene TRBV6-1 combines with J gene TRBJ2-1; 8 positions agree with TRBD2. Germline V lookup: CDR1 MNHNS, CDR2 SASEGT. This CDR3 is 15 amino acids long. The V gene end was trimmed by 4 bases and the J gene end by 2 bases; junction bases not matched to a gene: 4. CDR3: CASSGNSGAYNEQFF. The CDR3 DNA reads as TGTGCCAGCAGTGGAAATAGCGGGGCCTACAATGAGCAGTTCTTC.

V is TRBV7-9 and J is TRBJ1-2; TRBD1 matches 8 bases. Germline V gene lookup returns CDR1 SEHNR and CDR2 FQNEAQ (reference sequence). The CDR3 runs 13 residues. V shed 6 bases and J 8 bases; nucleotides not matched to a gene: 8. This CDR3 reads CASSSSWTGGYTF. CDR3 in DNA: TGTGCCAGCAGTTCTAGTTGGACAGGGGGCTACACCTTC.

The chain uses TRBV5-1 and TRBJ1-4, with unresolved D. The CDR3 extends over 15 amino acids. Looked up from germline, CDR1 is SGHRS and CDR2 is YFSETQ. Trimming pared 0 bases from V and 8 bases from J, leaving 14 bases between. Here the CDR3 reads CASSLEGLPQEKLFF. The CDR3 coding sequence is TGCGCCAGCAGCTTGGAAGGGCTGCCACAAGAAAAACTGTTTTTT.

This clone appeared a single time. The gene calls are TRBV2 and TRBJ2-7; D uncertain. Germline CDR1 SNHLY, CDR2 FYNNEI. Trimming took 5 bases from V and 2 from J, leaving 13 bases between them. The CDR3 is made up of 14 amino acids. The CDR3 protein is CASSIGLIPYEQYF. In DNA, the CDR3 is TGTGCCAGCAGTATAGGGTTAATCCCCTACGAGCAGTACTTC. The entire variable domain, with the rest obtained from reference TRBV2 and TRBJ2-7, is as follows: EPEVTQTPSHQVTQMGQEVILRCVPISNHLYFYWYRQILGQKVEFLVSFYNNEISEKSEIFDDQFSVERPDGSNFTLKIRSTKLEDSAMYFCASSIGLIPYEQYFGPGTRLTVT.

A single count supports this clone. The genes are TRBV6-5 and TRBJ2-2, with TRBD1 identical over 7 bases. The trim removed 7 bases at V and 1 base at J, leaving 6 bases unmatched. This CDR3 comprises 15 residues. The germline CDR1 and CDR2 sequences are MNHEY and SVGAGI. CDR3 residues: CASNPGQKNTGELFF. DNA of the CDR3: TGTGCCAGCAACCCGGGACAGAAGAACACCGGGGAGCTGTTTTTT.

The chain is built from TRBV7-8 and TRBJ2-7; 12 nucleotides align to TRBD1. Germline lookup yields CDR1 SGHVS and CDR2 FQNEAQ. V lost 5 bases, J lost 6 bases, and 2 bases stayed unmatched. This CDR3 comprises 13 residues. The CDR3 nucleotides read TGTGCCAGCAGCCGGGACAGGGGGCGCGAGCAGTACTTC. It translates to CASSRDRGREQYF.